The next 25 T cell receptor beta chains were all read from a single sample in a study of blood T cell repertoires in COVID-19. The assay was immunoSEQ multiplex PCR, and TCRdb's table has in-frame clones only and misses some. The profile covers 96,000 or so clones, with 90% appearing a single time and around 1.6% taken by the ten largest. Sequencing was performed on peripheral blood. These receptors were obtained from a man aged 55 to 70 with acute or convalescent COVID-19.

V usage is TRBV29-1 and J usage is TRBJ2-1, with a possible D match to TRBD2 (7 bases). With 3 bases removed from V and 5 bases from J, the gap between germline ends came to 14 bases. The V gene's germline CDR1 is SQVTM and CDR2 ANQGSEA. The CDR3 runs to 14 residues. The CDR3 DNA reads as TGCAGCGTTGACCGTGGGGGGGCCAACAATGAGCAGTTCTTC. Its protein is CSVDRGGANNEQFF.

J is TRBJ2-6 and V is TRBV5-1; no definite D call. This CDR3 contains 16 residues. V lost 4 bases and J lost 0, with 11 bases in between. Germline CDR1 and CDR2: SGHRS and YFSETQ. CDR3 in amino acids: CASSADGASGANVLTF. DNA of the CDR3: TGCGCCAGCAGCGCCGACGGAGCCTCTGGGGCCAACGTCCTGACTTTC.

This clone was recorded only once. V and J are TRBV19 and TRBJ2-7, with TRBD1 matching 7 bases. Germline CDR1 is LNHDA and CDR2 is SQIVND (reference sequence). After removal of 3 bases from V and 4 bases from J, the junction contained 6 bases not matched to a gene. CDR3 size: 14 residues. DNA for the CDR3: TGTGCCAGTAGTATGTGGACAGGCCCTTACGAGCAGTACTTC. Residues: CASSMWTGPYEQYF.

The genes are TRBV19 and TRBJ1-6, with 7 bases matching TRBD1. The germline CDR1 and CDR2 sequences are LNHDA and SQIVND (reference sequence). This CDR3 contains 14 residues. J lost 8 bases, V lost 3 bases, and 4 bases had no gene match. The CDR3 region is CASSIVQGDSPLHF. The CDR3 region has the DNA TGTGCCAGTAGTATTGTGCAGGGGGATTCACCCCTCCACTTT.

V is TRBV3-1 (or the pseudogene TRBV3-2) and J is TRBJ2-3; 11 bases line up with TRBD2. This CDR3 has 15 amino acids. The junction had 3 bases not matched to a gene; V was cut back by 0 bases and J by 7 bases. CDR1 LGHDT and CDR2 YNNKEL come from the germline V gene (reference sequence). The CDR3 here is CASSQDTSGSYTQYF. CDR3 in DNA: TGTGCCAGCAGCCAAGATACTAGCGGGAGTTATACGCAGTATTTT.

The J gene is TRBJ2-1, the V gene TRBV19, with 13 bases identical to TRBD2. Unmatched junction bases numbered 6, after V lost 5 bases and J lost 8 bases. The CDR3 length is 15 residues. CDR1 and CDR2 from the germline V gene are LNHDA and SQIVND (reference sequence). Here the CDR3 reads CASSVRLAGGDEQFF. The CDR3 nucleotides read TGTGCCAGTAGTGTTCGACTAGCGGGAGGAGATGAGCAGTTCTTC. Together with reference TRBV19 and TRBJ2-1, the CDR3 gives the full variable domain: DGGITQSPKYLFRKEGQNVTLSCEQNLNHDAMYWYRQDPGQGLRLIYYSQIVNDFQKGDIAEGYSVSREKKESFPLTVTSAQKNPTAFYLCASSVRLAGGDEQFFGPGTRLTVL.

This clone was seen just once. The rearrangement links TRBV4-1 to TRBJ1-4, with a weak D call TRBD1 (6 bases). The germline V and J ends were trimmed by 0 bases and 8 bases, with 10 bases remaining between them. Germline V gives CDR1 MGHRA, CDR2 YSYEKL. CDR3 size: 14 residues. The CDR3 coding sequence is TGCGCCAGCAGCCAAGATTTAAGGGGGGAAAAACTGTTTTTT. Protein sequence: CASSQDLRGEKLFF.

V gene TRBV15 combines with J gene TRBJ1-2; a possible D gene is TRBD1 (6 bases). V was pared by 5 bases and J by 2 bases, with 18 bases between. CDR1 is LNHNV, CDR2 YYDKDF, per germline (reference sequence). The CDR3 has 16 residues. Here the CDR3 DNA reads TGTGCCACCAGCCCGCTTACGGGACAAATAAACTATGGCTACACCTTC. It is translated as CATSPLTGQINYGYTF.

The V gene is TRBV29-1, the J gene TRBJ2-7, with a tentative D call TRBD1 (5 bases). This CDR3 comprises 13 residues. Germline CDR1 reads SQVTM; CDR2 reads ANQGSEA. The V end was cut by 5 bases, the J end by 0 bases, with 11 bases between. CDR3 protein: CSVSRGYSYEQYF. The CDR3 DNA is TGCAGCGTTAGTAGGGGATACTCCTACGAGCAGTACTTC.

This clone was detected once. Here the CDR3 DNA reads TGCGCCAGCAGCCAAGGGAGCGGGAGATACAATGAGCAGTTCTTC. This encodes CASSQGSGRYNEQFF. J is TRBJ2-1 and V is TRBV4-3; 8 bases align to TRBD2. The CDR3 loop spans 15 amino acids. Germline values: CDR1 LGHNA, CDR2 YSLEER. V gave up 1 base and J gave up 4 bases; unmatched junction bases: 3.

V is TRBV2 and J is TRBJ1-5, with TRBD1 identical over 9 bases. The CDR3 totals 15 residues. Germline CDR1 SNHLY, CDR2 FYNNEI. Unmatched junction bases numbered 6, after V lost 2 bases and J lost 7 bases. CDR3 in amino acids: CASSERDRAIQPQHF. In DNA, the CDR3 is TGTGCCAGCAGTGAACGGGACAGGGCTATCCAGCCCCAGCATTTT. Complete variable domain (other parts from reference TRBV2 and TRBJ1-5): EPEVTQTPSHQVTQMGQEVILRCVPISNHLYFYWYRQILGQKVEFLVSFYNNEISEKSEIFDDQFSVERPDGSNFTLKIRSTKLEDSAMYFCASSERDRAIQPQHFGDGTRLSIL.

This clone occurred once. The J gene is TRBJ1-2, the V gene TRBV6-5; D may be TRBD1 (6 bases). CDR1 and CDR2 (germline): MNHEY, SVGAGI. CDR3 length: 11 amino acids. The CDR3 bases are TGTGCTAGAGGGGGGGTCTATGGCTACACCTTC. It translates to CARGGVYGYTF.

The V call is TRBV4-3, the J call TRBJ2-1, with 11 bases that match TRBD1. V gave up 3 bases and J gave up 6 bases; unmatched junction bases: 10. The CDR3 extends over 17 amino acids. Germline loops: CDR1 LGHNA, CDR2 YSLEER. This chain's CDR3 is CASSQGTGTGGPNEQFF. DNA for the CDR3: TGCGCCAGCAGCCAGGGAACCGGGACAGGGGGGCCCAATGAGCAGTTCTTC.

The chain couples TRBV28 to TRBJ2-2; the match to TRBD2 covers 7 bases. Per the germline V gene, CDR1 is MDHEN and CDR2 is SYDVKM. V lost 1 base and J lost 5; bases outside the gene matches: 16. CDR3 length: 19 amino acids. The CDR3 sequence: CASSLYPPGLNTGTGELFF. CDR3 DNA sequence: TGTGCCAGCAGTTTATACCCGCCGGGACTAAATACGGGGACCGGGGAGCTGTTTTTT.

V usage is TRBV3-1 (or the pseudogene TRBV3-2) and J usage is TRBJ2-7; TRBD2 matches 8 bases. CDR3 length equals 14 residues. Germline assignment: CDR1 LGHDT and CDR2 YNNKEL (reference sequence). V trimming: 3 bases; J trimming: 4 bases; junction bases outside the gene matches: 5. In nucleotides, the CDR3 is TGTGCCAGCAGCCACACTAGCGGAAATTACGAGCAGTACTTC. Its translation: CASSHTSGNYEQYF.

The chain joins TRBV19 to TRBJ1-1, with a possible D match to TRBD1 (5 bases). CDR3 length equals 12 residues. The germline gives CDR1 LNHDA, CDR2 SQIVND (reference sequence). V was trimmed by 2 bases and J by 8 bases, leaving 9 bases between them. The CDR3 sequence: CASSIQGYEAFF. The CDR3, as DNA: TGTGCCAGTAGTATACAGGGCTACGAAGCTTTCTTT. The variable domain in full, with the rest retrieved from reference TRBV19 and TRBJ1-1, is DGGITQSPKYLFRKEGQNVTLSCEQNLNHDAMYWYRQDPGQGLRLIYYSQIVNDFQKGDIAEGYSVSREKKESFPLTVTSAQKNPTAFYLCASSIQGYEAFFGQGTRLTVV.

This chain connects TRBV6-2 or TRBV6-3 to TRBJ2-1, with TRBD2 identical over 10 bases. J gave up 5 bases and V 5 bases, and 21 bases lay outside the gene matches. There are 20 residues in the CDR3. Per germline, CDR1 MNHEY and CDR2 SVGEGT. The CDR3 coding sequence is TGTGCCAGCAGTCCCATACAGGGGCTAGCGGGAGAGATCGGGGACAATGAGCAGTTCTTC. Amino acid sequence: CASSPIQGLAGEIGDNEQFF.

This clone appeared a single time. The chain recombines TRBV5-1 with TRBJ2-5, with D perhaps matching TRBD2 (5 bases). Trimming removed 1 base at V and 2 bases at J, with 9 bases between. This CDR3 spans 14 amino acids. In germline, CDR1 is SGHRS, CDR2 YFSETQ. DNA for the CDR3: TGCGCCAGCAGCTTGCTGGGCGGGCAAGAGACCCAGTACTTC. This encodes CASSLLGGQETQYF.

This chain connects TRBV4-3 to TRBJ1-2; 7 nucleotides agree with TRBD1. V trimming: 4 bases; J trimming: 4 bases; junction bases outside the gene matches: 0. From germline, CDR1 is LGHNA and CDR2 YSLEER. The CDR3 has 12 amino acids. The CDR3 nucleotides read TGCGCCAGCAGCCGGACAGGCTATGGCTACACCTTC. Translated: CASSRTGYGYTF.

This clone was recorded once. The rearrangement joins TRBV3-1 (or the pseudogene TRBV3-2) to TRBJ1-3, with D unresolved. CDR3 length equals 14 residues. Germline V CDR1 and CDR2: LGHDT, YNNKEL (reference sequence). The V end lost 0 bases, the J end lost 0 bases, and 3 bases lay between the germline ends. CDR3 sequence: CASSQDHSGNTIYF. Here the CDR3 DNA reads TGTGCCAGCAGCCAAGATCACTCTGGAAACACCATATATTTT.

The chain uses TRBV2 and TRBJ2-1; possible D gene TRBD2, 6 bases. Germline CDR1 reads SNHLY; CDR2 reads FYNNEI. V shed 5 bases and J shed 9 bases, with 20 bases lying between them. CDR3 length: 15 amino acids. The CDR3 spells CASSPGTSGLGEQFF. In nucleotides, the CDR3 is TGTGCCAGCAGTCCAGGGACCTCGGGACTGGGTGAGCAGTTCTTC. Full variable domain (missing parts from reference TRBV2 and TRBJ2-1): EPEVTQTPSHQVTQMGQEVILRCVPISNHLYFYWYRQILGQKVEFLVSFYNNEISEKSEIFDDQFSVERPDGSNFTLKIRSTKLEDSAMYFCASSPGTSGLGEQFFGPGTRLTVL.

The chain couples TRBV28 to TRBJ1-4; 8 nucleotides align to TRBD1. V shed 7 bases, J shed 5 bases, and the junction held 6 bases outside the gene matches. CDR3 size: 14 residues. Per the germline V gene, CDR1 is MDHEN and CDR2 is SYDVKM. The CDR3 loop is CASTPTGANEKLFF. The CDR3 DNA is TGTGCCAGCACACCGACAGGGGCAAATGAAAAACTGTTTTTT.

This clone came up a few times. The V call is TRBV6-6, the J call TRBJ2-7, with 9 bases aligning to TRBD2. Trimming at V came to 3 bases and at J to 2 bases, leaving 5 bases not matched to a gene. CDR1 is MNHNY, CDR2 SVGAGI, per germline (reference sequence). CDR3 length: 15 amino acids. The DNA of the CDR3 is TGTGCCAGCAGTTATACACTAGCGGGTGCCTACGAGCAGTACTTC. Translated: CASSYTLAGAYEQYF.

The CDR3 DNA reads as TGTGCCAGTAGTATGGAGGCACATTCCTACGAGCAGTACTTC. Translation gives CASSMEAHSYEQYF. This rearrangement joins TRBV19 to TRBJ2-7; possible D gene TRBD2, 5 bases. This CDR3 region has 14 residues. Looked up from germline, CDR1 is LNHDA and CDR2 is SQIVND (reference sequence). The germline V and J ends were trimmed by 3 bases and 1 base, with 10 bases remaining between them.

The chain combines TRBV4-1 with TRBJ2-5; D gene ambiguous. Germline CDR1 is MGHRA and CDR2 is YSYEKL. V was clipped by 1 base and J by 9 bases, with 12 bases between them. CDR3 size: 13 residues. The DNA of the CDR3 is TGCGCCAGCAGCCAAGTAGGCGAGGCGCCCCAGTACTTC. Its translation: CASSQVGEAPQYF.